This passage covers 17 T cell receptor beta chains from one sample sequenced in a study of cytomegalovirus exposure and HLA in healthy donors. Vbeta (60) and Jbeta (13) primers were used in the PCR. Some clones are missing from TCRdb's copy, which holds only in-frame ones; the method was immunoSEQ multiplex PCR. The sample includes 180,000 or so clones, approximately 80% of them seen just once. The sequenced sample was PBMCs. The origin of the receptors is a female donor in good health and CMV-seronegative.

Turning to this clone: Germline and junction disagree at one end, which may indicate a read error. The V gene is TRBV7-9, the J gene TRBJ1-2, with TRBD1 matching over 9 bases. From germline, CDR1 is SEHNR and CDR2 FQNEAQ (reference sequence). This CDR3 has 15 amino acids. The CDR3 sequence: CSSSLVTGGRDGYTF. The CDR3 bases are TGTTCCAGCAGCTTAGTTACAGGGGGCAGGGATGGCTACACCTTC.

This rearrangement joins TRBV7-6 to TRBJ2-1, with 10 positions matching TRBD1. CDR3 size: 15 residues. After removal of 4 bases from V and 4 bases from J, the junction contained 4 bases not matched to a gene. The germline CDR1 and CDR2 sequences are SGHVS and FNYEAQ. The CDR3 loop reads CASSSRDRGYNEQFF. The CDR3 DNA reads TGTGCCAGCAGCTCCCGGGACAGGGGATACAATGAGCAGTTCTTC.

The rearrangement joins TRBV6-1 to TRBJ2-7; 9 bases map to TRBD1. Per germline, CDR1 MNHNS and CDR2 SASEGT. With V trimmed by 6 bases and J by 0 bases, 6 bases remained unmatched. CDR3 length: 15 amino acids. CDR3 nucleotides: TGTGCCAGCAGCCCTGGACAGGGGCTCTCCTACGAGCAGTACTTC. It translates to CASSPGQGLSYEQYF.

Regarding this clone: This sample includes further DNA sequences coding for the same CDR3. The chain recombines TRBV5-1 with TRBJ2-7; no clear D gene. Germline V gives CDR1 SGHRS, CDR2 YFSETQ. This CDR3 has 14 amino acids. Trimming removed 0 bases at V and 1 base at J, with 8 bases between. CDR3 bases: TGCGCCAGCAGCTTGGACAGCCAGTCCTACGAGCAGTACTTC. This codes for CASSLDSQSYEQYF.

The CDR3 is CASSPRGGWADTQYF. In DNA form, the CDR3 reads TGTGCCAGCAGCCCTCGTGGGGGGTGGGCAGATACGCAGTATTTT. V and J are TRBV7-8 and TRBJ2-3; maybe TRBD2 (6 bases). CDR3 length: 15 amino acids. Per germline, CDR1 SGHVS and CDR2 FQNEAQ. Trimming shortened V by 5 bases and J by 4 bases, and 16 bases separated the two germline ends.

The gene calls are TRBV7-3 and TRBJ2-7; D ambiguous. Germline CDR1 is SGHTA and CDR2 is FQGTGA. The germline V and J ends were trimmed by 5 bases and 0 bases, with 17 bases remaining between them. This CDR3 spans 16 amino acids. In DNA, the CDR3 is TGTGCCAGCAGCCTCGCCCCGACGGAGTTCTCCTACGAGCAGTACTTC. Its translation: CASSLAPTEFSYEQYF.

This clone was seen a single time. The chain is built from TRBV30 and TRBJ2-7, with 7 nucleotides matching TRBD1. The length of the CDR3 is 12 residues. The trim removed 3 bases at V and 2 bases at J, leaving 1 base unmatched. Germline assignment: CDR1 GTSNPN and CDR2 SVGIG (reference sequence). This CDR3 reads CAWRQGTYEQYF. CDR3 coding DNA: TGTGCCTGGAGACAGGGGACCTACGAGCAGTACTTC.

This clone was picked up one time. This chain uses TRBV5-8 with TRBJ1-5; 7 bases line up with TRBD1. Germline trimming cut 4 bases from V and 0 bases from J; bases unmatched to any gene: 4. The germline gives CDR1 SGHTS, CDR2 YDEGEE. The length of the CDR3 is 15 residues. In nucleotides, the CDR3 is TGTGCCAGCAGCGCGGGACAGTATAGCAATCAGCCCCAGCATTTT. Translated, it gives CASSAGQYSNQPQHF.

The CDR3 spells CASSQPGTSNYGYTF. Here the CDR3 DNA reads TGTGCCAGCAGTCAGCCCGGGACTTCGAACTATGGCTACACCTTC. The chain links TRBV16 to TRBJ1-2, with D perhaps TRBD1 (5 bases). V lost 6 bases to trimming and J lost 2 bases, with 16 bases between them. This CDR3 is 15 amino acids long. CDR1 and CDR2 from the germline V gene are KGHSY and FQNENV.

The genes are TRBV27 and TRBJ2-2; D not certain. This CDR3 comprises 12 residues. Germline V gene sequence: CDR1 MNHEY, CDR2 SMNVEV (reference sequence). V lost 6 bases, J lost 6 bases, and 8 bases lay in between. The CDR3 loop reads CASSLESGELFF. In DNA form, the CDR3 reads TGTGCCAGCAGCCTAGAGTCCGGGGAGCTGTTTTTT.

This chain links TRBV5-1 with TRBJ1-2; possibly TRBD1 for D (5 bases). V shed 0 bases and J shed 2 bases, with 14 bases lying between them. CDR3 length: 16 amino acids. In germline, CDR1 is SGHRS, CDR2 YFSETQ. The DNA for the CDR3 is TGCGCCAGCAGCTTGGAGGGGCTTCCGACAAACTATGGCTACACCTTC. This gives the protein CASSLEGLPTNYGYTF.

This clone was recorded at least ten times. The chain is built from TRBV11-3 and TRBJ2-7, with 9 bases lining up with TRBD1. CDR1 and CDR2 from the germline V gene are SGHNT and YENEEA. V shed 4 bases, J shed 2 bases, and the junction held 6 bases outside the gene matches. This CDR3 is built from 15 residues. The CDR3 region has the DNA TGTGCCAGCAGCTACCGGGACAGGGCGACCTACGAGCAGTACTTC. It codes for CASSYRDRATYEQYF.

The CDR3: CASSVVVGLAGGHNEQFF. CDR3 DNA: TGTGCCAGCAGCGTAGTAGTTGGTCTAGCGGGGGGGCACAATGAGCAGTTCTTC. This rearrangement joins TRBV9 to TRBJ2-1, with TRBD2 matching 12 bases. The germline CDR1 and CDR2 sequences are SGDLS and YYNGEE. Germline trimming cut 0 bases from V and 5 bases from J; bases unmatched to any gene: 9. CDR3 length: 18 residues.

The V call is TRBV5-1, the J call TRBJ2-4, with D possibly being TRBD1 (5 bases). V dropped 7 bases and J dropped 8 bases, with 16 bases sitting between them. Germline V gene data show CDR1 as SGHRS and CDR2 as YFSETQ. The CDR3 contains 13 residues. CDR3 protein: CASCELGADIQYF. The CDR3 coding sequence is TGCGCCAGCTGCGAGCTTGGGGCGGACATTCAGTACTTC.

This clone was counted once. V and J are TRBV30 and TRBJ2-3, with 7 bases lining up with TRBD2. Germline V gene data show CDR1 as GTSNPN and CDR2 as SVGIG (reference sequence). CDR3 length equals 16 residues. Losses at the gene ends were 2 bases for V and 4 bases for J; bases not matched to a gene: 12. CDR3 residues: CAWSTRWGGSADTQYF. The CDR3 DNA reads TGTGCCTGGAGTACCCGCTGGGGGGGGTCCGCAGATACGCAGTATTTT.

This chain uses TRBV11-2 with TRBJ1-2, with 12 positions matching TRBD1. V dropped 5 bases and J dropped 7; count of bases not matched to a gene: 5. This CDR3 spans 14 amino acids. Germline assignment: CDR1 SGHAT and CDR2 FQNNGV. DNA of the CDR3: TGTGCCAGCAGCCCGGGACAGGGGGCGCCTGGCTACACCTTC. Protein product: CASSPGQGAPGYTF.

This chain uses TRBV5-4 with TRBJ1-4, with 9 bases lining up with TRBD1. Germline-derived CDR1 and CDR2 are SGHNT and YYREEE (reference sequence). After removal of 4 bases from V and 0 bases from J, the junction contained 7 bases not matched to a gene. This CDR3 spans 17 amino acids. CDR3 nucleotide sequence: TGTGCCAGCAGCGAATACAGGGGGCGAGCAACTAATGAAAAACTGTTTTTT. It yields the protein CASSEYRGRATNEKLFF.